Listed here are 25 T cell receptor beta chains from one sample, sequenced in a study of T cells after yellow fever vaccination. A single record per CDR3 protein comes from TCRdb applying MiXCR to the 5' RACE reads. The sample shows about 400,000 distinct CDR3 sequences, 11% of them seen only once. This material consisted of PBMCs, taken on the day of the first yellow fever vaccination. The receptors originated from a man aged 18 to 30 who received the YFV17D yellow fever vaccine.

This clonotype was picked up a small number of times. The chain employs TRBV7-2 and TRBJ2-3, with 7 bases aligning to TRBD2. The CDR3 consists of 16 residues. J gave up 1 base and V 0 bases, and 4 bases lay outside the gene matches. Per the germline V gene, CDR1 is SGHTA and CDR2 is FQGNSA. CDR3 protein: CASSLAAAGGTDTQYF. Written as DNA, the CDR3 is TGTGCCAGCAGCTTAGCTGCTGCGGGGGGCACAGATACGCAGTATTTT.

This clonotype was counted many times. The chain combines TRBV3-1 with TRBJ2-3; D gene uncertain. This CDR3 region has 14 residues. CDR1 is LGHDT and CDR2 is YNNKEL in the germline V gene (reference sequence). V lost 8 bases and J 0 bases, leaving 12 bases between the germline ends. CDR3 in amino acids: CASAAEPSTDTQYF. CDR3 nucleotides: TGTGCCAGCGCGGCAGAACCTAGCACAGATACGCAGTATTTT.

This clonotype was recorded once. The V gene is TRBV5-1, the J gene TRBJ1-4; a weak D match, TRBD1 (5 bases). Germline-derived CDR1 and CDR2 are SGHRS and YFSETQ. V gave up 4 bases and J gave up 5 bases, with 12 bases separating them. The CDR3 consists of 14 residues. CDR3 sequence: CASSQDSTNEKLFF. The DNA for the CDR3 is TGCGCCAGCAGCCAAGACAGCACAAATGAAAAACTGTTTTTT.

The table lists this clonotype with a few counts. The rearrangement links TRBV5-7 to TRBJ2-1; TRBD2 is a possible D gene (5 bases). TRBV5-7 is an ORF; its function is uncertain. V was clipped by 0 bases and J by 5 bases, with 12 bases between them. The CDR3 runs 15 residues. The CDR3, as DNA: TGTGCCAGCAGCTTGGGGGCTAGCCGGGACAATGAGCAGTTCTTC. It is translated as CASSLGASRDNEQFF.

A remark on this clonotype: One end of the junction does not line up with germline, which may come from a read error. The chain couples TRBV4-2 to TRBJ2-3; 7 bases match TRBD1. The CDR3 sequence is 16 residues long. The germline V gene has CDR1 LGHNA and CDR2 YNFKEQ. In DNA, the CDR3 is TGTGCCATCAGCCCGGGACAGATTTATAGCACAGATACGCAGTATTTT. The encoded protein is CAISPGQIYSTDTQYF.

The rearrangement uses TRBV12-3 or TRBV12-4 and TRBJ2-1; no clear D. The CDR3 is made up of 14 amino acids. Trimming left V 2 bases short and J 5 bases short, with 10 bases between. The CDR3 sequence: CASSLSGRDNEQFF. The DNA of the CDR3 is TGTGCCAGCAGTTTAAGTGGCAGAGACAATGAGCAGTTCTTC.

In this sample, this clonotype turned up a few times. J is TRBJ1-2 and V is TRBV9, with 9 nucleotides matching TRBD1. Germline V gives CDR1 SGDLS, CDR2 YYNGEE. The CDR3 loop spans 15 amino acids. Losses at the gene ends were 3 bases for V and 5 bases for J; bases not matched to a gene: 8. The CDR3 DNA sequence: TGTGCCAGCAGCGGACGGGACAGGGAAGTTTATGGCTACACCTTC. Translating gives CASSGRDREVYGYTF.

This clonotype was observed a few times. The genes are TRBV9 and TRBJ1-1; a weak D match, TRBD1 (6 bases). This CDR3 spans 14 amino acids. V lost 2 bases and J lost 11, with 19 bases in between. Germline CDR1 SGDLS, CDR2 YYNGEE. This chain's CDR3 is CASSVSDRPGMAFF. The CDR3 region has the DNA TGTGCCAGCAGCGTTTCAGACAGGCCCGGGATGGCTTTCTTT.

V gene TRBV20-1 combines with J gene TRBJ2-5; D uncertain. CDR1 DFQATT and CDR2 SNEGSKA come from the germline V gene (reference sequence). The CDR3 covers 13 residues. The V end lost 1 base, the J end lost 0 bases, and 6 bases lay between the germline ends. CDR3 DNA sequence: TGCAGTGCTAGAGCACAGTACCAAGAGACCCAGTACTTC. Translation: CSARAQYQETQYF.

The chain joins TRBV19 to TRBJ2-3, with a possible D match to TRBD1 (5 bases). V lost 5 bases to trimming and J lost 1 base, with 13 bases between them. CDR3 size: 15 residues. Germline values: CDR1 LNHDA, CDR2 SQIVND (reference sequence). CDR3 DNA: TGTGCCAGTAGTTCCCGACAGTTCGGCACAGATACGCAGTATTTT. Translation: CASSSRQFGTDTQYF.

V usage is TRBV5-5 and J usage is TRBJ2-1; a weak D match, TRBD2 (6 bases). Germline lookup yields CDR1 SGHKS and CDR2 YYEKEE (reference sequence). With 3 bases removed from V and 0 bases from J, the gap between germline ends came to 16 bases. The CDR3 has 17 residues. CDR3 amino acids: CASSSKGSGSSYNEQFF. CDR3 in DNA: TGTGCCAGCAGCTCAAAAGGTAGCGGAAGCTCCTACAATGAGCAGTTCTTC. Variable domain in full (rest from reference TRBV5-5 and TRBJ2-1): DAGVTQSPTHLIKTRGQQVTLRCSPISGHKSVSWYQQVLGQGPQFIFQYYEKEERGRGNFPDRFSARQFPNYSSELNVNALLLGDSALYLCASSSKGSGSSYNEQFFGPGTRLTVL.

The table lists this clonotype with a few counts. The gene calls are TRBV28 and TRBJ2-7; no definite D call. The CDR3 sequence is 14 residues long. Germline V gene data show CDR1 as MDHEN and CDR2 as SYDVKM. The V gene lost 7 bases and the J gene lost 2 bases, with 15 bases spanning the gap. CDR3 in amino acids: CASTHADTPYEQYV. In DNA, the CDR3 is TGTGCCAGCACCCACGCAGATACTCCCTACGAGCAGTACGTC.

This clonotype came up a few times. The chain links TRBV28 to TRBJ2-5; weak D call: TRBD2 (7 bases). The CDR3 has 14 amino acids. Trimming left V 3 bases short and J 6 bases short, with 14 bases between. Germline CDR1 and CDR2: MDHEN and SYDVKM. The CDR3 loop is CASSFHRGAKTQYF. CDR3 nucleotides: TGTGCCAGCAGTTTCCATCGGGGGGCGAAGACCCAGTACTTC.

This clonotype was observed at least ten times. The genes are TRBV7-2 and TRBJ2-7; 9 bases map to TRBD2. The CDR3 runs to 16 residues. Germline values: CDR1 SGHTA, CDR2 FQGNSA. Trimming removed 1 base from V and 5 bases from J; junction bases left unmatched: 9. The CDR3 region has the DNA TGTGCCAGCAGCTTAGAAGGCGGGGGGGCCGGTCACGAGCAGTACGTC. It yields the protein CASSLEGGGAGHEQYV.

CDR3 bases: TGTGCCAGCAGTGAGCGGGACTACCAAGAGACCCAGTACTTC. Its protein product is CASSERDYQETQYF. The J gene is TRBJ2-5, the V gene TRBV2, with D maybe TRBD2 (6 bases). The germline CDR1 and CDR2 sequences are SNHLY and FYNNEI. There are 14 residues in the CDR3. Between the trimmed V and J ends, which lost 3 bases and 0 bases, there was a span of 8 bases. The full variable domain, completed using reference TRBV2 and TRBJ2-5, is EPEVTQTPSHQVTQMGQEVILRCVPISNHLYFYWYRQILGQKVEFLVSFYNNEISEKSEIFDDQFSVERPDGSNFTLKIRSTKLEDSAMYFCASSERDYQETQYFGPGTRLLVL.

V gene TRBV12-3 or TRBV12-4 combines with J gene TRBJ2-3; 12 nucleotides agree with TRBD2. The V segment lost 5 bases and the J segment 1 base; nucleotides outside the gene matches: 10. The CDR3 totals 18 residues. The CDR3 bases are TGTGCCAGCAGTCGGTCTAGCGGGGGGGCCAGGGGCACAGATACGCAGTATTTT. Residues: CASSRSSGGARGTDTQYF.

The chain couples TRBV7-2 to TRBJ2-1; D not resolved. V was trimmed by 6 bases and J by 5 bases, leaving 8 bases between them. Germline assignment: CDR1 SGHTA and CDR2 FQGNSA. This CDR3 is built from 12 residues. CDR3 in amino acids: CASSLQDNEQFF. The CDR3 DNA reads TGTGCCAGCAGTTTGCAAGACAATGAGCAGTTCTTC. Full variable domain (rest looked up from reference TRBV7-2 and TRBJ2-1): GAGVSQSPSNKVTEKGKDVELRCDPISGHTALYWYRQSLGQGLEFLIYFQGNSAPDKSGLPSDRFSAERTGGSVSTLTIQRTQQEDSAVYLCASSLQDNEQFFGPGTRLTVL.

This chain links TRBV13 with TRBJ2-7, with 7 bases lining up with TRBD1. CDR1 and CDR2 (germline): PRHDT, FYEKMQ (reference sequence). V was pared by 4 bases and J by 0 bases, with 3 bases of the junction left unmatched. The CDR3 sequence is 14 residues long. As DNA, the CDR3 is TGTGCCAGCAGCTACGGGACAGCCTCCTACGAGCAGTACTTC. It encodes CASSYGTASYEQYF.

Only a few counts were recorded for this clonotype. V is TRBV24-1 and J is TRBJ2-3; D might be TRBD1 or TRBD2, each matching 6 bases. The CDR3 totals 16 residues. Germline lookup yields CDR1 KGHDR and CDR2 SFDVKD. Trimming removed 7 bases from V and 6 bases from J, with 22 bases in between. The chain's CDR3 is CATSPGGTLQRDTQYF. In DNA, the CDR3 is TGTGCCACCAGCCCTGGGGGGACACTACAACGGGATACGCAGTATTTT.

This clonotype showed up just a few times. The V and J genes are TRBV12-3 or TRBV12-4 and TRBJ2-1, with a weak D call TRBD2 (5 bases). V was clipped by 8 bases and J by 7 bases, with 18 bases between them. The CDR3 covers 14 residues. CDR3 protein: CASPRVLDTNEQFF. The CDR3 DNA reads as TGTGCCAGCCCCCGCGTACTAGATACAAATGAGCAGTTCTTC.

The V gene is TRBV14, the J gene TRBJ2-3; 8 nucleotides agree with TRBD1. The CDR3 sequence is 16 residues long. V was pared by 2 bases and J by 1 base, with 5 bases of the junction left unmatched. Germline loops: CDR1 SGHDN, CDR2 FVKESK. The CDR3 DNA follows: TGTGCCAGCAGCCAACGGACAGGGATGGGCACAGATACGCAGTATTTT. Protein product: CASSQRTGMGTDTQYF.

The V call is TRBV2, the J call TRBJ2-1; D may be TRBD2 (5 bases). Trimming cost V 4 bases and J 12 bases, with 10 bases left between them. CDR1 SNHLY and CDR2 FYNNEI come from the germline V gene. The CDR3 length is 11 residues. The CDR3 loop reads CASSAQRRQFF. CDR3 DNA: TGTGCCAGCAGTGCACAGCGGAGGCAGTTCTTC.

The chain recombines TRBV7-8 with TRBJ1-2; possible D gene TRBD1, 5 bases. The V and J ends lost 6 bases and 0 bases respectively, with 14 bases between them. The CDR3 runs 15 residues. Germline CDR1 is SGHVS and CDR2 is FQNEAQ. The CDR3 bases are TGTGCCAGCAGGCAGTACGGACAAGCTAACTATGGCTACACCTTC. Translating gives CASRQYGQANYGYTF.

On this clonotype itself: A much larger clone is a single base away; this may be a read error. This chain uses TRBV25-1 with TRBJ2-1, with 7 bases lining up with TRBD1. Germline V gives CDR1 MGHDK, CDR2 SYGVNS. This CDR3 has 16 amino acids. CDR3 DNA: TGTGCCAGCAGTGAAGTGCAGGGGGACCCCTACAATCAGCAGTTCTTC. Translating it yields CASSEVQGDPYNQQFF.

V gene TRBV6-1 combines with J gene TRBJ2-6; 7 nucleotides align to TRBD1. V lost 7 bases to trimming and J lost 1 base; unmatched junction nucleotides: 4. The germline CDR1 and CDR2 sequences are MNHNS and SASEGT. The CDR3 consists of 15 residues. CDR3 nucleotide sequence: TGTGCCAGCACTAAGACAGGGTCTGGGGCCAACGTCCTGACTTTC. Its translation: CASTKTGSGANVLTF.